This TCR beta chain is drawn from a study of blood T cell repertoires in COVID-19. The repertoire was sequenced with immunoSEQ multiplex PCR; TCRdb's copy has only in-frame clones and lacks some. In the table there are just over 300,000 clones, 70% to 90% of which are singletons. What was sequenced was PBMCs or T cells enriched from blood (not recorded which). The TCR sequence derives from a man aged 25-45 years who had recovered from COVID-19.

The CDR3 DNA is TGTGCCAGCAGCTACCGGACAGGGGGCTACAATGAGCAGTTCTTC. Its translation is CASSYRTGGYNEQFF. V and J are TRBV7-9 and TRBJ2-1; 10 nucleotides line up with TRBD1. Germline V lookup: CDR1 SEHNR, CDR2 FQNEAQ (reference sequence). This CDR3 comprises 15 residues. The V and J ends lost 4 bases and 3 bases, in that order; junction bases with no gene match: 3.